The 19 T cell receptor beta chains presented below share a single source sample, sequenced in a study of T cell repertoires in cytomegalovirus infection. MiXCR, applied by TCRdb to the reads, yields one record per CDR3 protein. Among about 220,000 distinct CDR3 sequences listed, 38% were seen once. The antigens of these receptors remain unknown. This sample comprised CD8+ T cells from cultured PBMCs, obtained from culture after CMV antigen stimulation. Receptors originate from a human donor in good health (CMV status not recorded). Some clones in this sample may be carry-over from other donors' samples.

This clonotype was counted between two and nine times. The J gene is TRBJ2-6, the V gene TRBV6-1, with D hard to call. CDR1 MNHNS and CDR2 SASEGT come from the germline V gene. Trimming removed 11 bases at V and 0 bases at J, with 5 bases between. The CDR3 covers 12 residues. The CDR3 coding sequence is TGTGCCCTTCTCTCTGGGGCCAACGTCCTGACTTTC. This gives the protein CALLSGANVLTF.

This clonotype occurred a few times. The V and J genes are TRBV6-6 and TRBJ2-3; 8 bases are a match to TRBD1. Per germline, CDR1 MNHNY and CDR2 SVGAGI (reference sequence). J gave up 2 bases and V 2 bases, and 6 bases lay outside the gene matches. The CDR3 runs 16 residues. The CDR3 DNA reads as TGTGCCAGCAGTTACCGTTACAGGGGGGACACAGATACGCAGTATTTT. Protein product: CASSYRYRGDTDTQYF.

This clonotype was detected only a few times. The gene calls are TRBV28 and TRBJ1-5; D ambiguous. Deletions cut 5 bases from V and 4 bases from J, with 9 bases between. CDR1 MDHEN and CDR2 SYDVKM come from the germline V gene. The CDR3 covers 13 residues. CDR3 region: CASSPLANQPQHF. CDR3 nucleotide sequence: TGTGCCAGCAGTCCTCTCGCTAATCAGCCCCAGCATTTT.

The chain combines TRBV28 with TRBJ2-3; 7 nucleotides align to TRBD1. The CDR3 has 14 amino acids. The ends lost 8 bases at V and 0 bases at J; junction bases unmatched: 5. Per the germline V gene, CDR1 is MDHEN and CDR2 is SYDVKM. As DNA, the CDR3 is TGTGCCAGCCGACAGGGAACTAGCACAGATACGCAGTATTTT. Translating gives CASRQGTSTDTQYF.

The chain combines TRBV27 with TRBJ2-7; D might be TRBD1 or TRBD2, each matching 5 bases. Trimming cost V 2 bases and J 3 bases, with 8 bases left between them. Germline CDR1 reads MNHEY; CDR2 reads SMNVEV (reference sequence). This CDR3 region has 13 residues. This CDR3 is CASSLQGVYEQYF. The DNA of the CDR3 is TGTGCCAGCAGTTTACAGGGAGTCTACGAGCAGTACTTC.

The table lists this clonotype with a few counts. The V gene is TRBV7-9, the J gene TRBJ2-2; D possibly corresponds to TRBD2 (6 bases). Per the germline V gene, CDR1 is SEHNR and CDR2 is FQNEAQ (reference sequence). V was cut by 3 bases and J by 3 bases, with 14 bases left in between. This CDR3 region has 16 residues. CDR3 coding DNA: TGTGCCAGCAGCTTTAACCCCTGGGGGGACACCGGGGAGCTGTTTTTT. Amino acids: CASSFNPWGDTGELFF.

This chain connects TRBV10-3 to TRBJ2-1; D might be TRBD2 (6 bases). Germline CDR1 ENHRY, CDR2 SYGVKD. Trimming took off 4 bases at V and 4 bases at J, with 11 bases between the two ends. CDR3 length: 14 residues. CDR3 protein: CAISVGTLYNEQFF. CDR3 coding DNA: TGTGCCATCAGTGTAGGGACTTTGTACAATGAGCAGTTCTTC.

This clonotype has a handful of counts. The rearrangement joins TRBV7-3 to TRBJ2-7; a weak D match, TRBD2 (7 bases). Germline V gene data show CDR1 as SGHTA and CDR2 as FQGTGA. V shed 0 bases and J shed 0 bases, with 9 bases lying between them. The length of the CDR3 is 15 residues. The CDR3 sequence: CASSLTGGDSYEQYF. CDR3 coding DNA: TGTGCCAGCAGCTTAACAGGGGGGGACTCCTACGAGCAGTACTTC.

V and J are TRBV20-1 and TRBJ1-4, with a tentative D call TRBD1 (6 bases). The CDR3 has 15 amino acids. Germline V gives CDR1 DFQATT, CDR2 SNEGSKA (reference sequence). V lost 0 bases, J lost 6 bases, and 14 bases lay in between. CDR3 loop: CSARDLGQGHEKLFF. CDR3 in DNA: TGCAGTGCTAGAGATCTTGGGCAGGGGCATGAAAAACTGTTTTTT.

The chain has TRBV20-1 and TRBJ1-2; D is unclear. The CDR3 consists of 15 residues. The V gene lost 5 bases and the J gene lost 5 bases, with 21 bases spanning the gap. Germline V gene lookup returns CDR1 DFQATT and CDR2 SNEGSKA (reference sequence). The CDR3 DNA follows: TGCAGTGCTTGGGTGACTGCGGCCAGCCGTTATGGCTACACCTTC. Protein: CSAWVTAASRYGYTF.

This chain links TRBV7-6 with TRBJ1-4; 8 bases line up with TRBD1. Germline-derived CDR1 and CDR2 are SGHVS and FNYEAQ. The length of the CDR3 is 15 residues. V lost 3 bases and J lost 6; bases outside the gene matches: 6. The CDR3 DNA reads TGTGCCAGCAGCTTGGGCAGGGGGCGGGATGAAAAACTGTTTTTT. Amino acids: CASSLGRGRDEKLFF.

This clonotype was counted at least ten times. The chain has TRBV7-2 and TRBJ2-7; 7 nucleotides align to TRBD2. The germline V gene has CDR1 SGHTA and CDR2 FQGNSA. J gave up 6 bases and V 5 bases, and 13 bases lay outside the gene matches. This CDR3 has 15 amino acids. The CDR3 bases are TGTGCCAGCAGCCAACGATGGGGCGGGAGCTTCGAGCAGTACTTC. It codes for CASSQRWGGSFEQYF.

This clonotype appeared a few times. The rearrangement links TRBV6-1 to TRBJ2-3, with D perhaps TRBD1 (5 bases). Trimming took 3 bases from V and 2 from J, leaving 9 bases between them. Germline assignment: CDR1 MNHNS and CDR2 SASEGT. CDR3 length equals 14 residues. In nucleotides, the CDR3 is TGTGCCAGCAGTGAGACGGACATCACAGATACGCAGTATTTT. Translation gives CASSETDITDTQYF.

V and J are TRBV7-9 and TRBJ2-7, with TRBD2 as a possible D gene (7 bases). Trimming took 4 bases from V and 2 from J, leaving 15 bases between them. Germline assignment: CDR1 SEHNR and CDR2 FQNEAQ (reference sequence). This CDR3 has 15 residues. The CDR3 region has the DNA TGTGCCAGCAGCTCGGGGGGCCAGGGGACCTACGAGCAGTACTTC. This encodes CASSSGGQGTYEQYF. The whole variable domain, remainder taken from reference TRBV7-9 and TRBJ2-7, is DTGVSQNPRHKITKRGQNVTFRCDPISEHNRLYWYRQTLGQGPEFLTYFQNEAQLEKSRLLSDRFSAERPKGSFSTLEIQRTEQGDSAMYLCASSSGGQGTYEQYFGPGTRLTVT.

This clonotype has just a few counts. The chain combines TRBV5-6 with TRBJ2-7, with D perhaps matching TRBD2 (6 bases). The V and J ends lost 10 bases and 2 bases respectively, with 10 bases between them. The CDR3 sequence is 11 residues long. Germline loops: CDR1 SGHDT, CDR2 YYEEEE. The CDR3 sequence: CASGRPYEQYF. CDR3 DNA: TGTGCCTCGGGGAGGCCCTACGAGCAGTACTTC. Drawing the rest from reference TRBV5-6 and TRBJ2-7, the complete variable domain is DAGVTQSPTHLIKTRGQQVTLRCSPKSGHDTVSWYQQALGQGPQFIFQYYEEEERQRGNFPDRFSGHQFPNYSSELNVNALLLGDSALYLCASGRPYEQYFGPGTRLTVT.

The rearrangement uses TRBV20-1 and TRBJ2-1; tentatively, D is TRBD1 (6 bases). V gave up 6 bases and J gave up 2 bases, with 11 bases separating them. Germline V gene data show CDR1 as DFQATT and CDR2 as SNEGSKA (reference sequence). The CDR3 extends over 13 amino acids. CDR3: CSARGSTYNEQFF. CDR3 sequence (DNA): TGCAGTGCAAGGGGGAGTACCTACAATGAGCAGTTCTTC.

This clonotype was counted only a few times. The J gene is TRBJ1-1, the V gene TRBV12-3 or TRBV12-4; no definite D call. V was shortened by 7 bases and J by 1 base, with 13 bases between the two germline ends. There are 14 residues in the CDR3. The CDR3 DNA sequence: TGTGCCAGCACCACGGACGGGAGGAACACTGAAGCTTTCTTT. Its translation is CASTTDGRNTEAFF.

The chain uses TRBV12-3 or TRBV12-4 and TRBJ2-7, with 8 bases fitting TRBD1. The trim removed 5 bases at V and 2 bases at J, leaving 5 bases unmatched. The CDR3 is 14 residues long. CDR3 sequence reads: CASSPTQGAYEQYF. For the CDR3, the DNA is TGTGCCAGCAGTCCTACACAGGGGGCCTACGAGCAGTACTTC.

This clonotype has at least ten counts. The chain links TRBV5-6 to TRBJ1-2, with D perhaps matching TRBD1 (6 bases). The germline CDR1 and CDR2 sequences are SGHDT and YYEEEE. The CDR3 is 14 residues long. Trimming cost V 0 bases and J 4 bases, with 10 bases left between them. CDR3 in DNA: TGTGCCAGCAGCTTGGGACAGGTCATCTATGGCTACACCTTC. Its translation is CASSLGQVIYGYTF. Looking up the rest from reference TRBV5-6 and TRBJ1-2 gives the full variable domain: DAGVTQSPTHLIKTRGQQVTLRCSPKSGHDTVSWYQQALGQGPQFIFQYYEEEERQRGNFPDRFSGHQFPNYSSELNVNALLLGDSALYLCASSLGQVIYGYTFGSGTRLTVV.